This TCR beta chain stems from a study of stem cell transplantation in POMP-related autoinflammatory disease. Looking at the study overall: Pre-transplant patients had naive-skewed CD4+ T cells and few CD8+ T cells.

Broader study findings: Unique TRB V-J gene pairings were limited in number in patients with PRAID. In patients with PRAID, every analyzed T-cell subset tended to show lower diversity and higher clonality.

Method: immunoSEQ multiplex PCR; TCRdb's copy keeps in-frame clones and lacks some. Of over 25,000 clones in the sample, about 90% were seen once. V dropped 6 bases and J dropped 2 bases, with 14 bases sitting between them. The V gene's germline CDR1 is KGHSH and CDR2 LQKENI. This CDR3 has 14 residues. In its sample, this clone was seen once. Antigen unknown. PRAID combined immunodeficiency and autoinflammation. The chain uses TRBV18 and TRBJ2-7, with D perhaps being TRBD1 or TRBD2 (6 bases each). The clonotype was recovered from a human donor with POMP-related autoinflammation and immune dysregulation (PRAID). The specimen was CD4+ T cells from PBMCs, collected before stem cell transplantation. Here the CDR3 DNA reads TGTGCCAGCTCCCTTGGGGGGCGTACCTACGAGCAGTACTTC. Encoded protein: CASSLGGRTYEQYF.